In its sample, the clone carrying this T cell receptor beta chain was seen many times. As yet, its antigen is unknown. This sample is part of a study of metastatic and nonmetastatic thyroid tumors. Before thyroid surgery, none of the patients had received any treatment. CDR3 size: 13 residues. Germline CDR1 is SGHRS and CDR2 is YFSETQ. The V gene lost 1 base and the J gene lost 5 bases, with 9 bases spanning the gap. Study outcomes and limitations: Benign nodules reportedly had significantly lower TCR beta diversity than malignant thyroid tumors in blood and tumor.

TCRdb re-called the PCR reads with MiXCR. The sample has 40,000 or so clones, around a fifth seen once. This rearrangement joins TRBV5-1 to TRBJ1-1; no clear D gene. This TCR came from a female donor with papillary thyroid cancer or a benign thyroid nodule (not recorded which). Some clones in this sample may be carry-over from other donors' samples. Sequences were obtained from blood. CDR3 sequence reads: CASSLSRGTEAFF. The CDR3 region has the DNA TGCGCCAGCAGCTTGTCCCGGGGAACTGAAGCTTTCTTT.